The 28 T cell receptor beta chains below come from one sample, sequenced in a study of PD-1 blockade in classical Hodgkin lymphoma. Time point specified: cycle 4 day 1 (C4D1), after six to seven weeks of nivolumab. Every patient was affected by relapse after autologous stem cell transplantation, while exposure to brentuximab vedotin was not uniform. The repertoire was sequenced with immunoSEQ multiplex PCR; TCRdb's copy has only in-frame clones and lacks some. The table has tens of thousands of clones, 83% seen once. The specimen was peripheral blood mononuclear cells (PBMCs), collected before the fourth cycle of nivolumab. These receptors originate from a human donor with classical Hodgkin lymphoma.

This clone occurred a few times. The chain links TRBV28 to TRBJ2-2; no reliable D call. Germline V lookup: CDR1 MDHEN, CDR2 SYDVKM. The length of the CDR3 is 15 residues. V was clipped by 0 bases and J by 0 bases, with 5 bases between them. The CDR3 reads CASSLWGANTGELFF. As DNA, the CDR3 is TGTGCCAGCAGTTTATGGGGCGCGAACACCGGGGAGCTGTTTTTT.

The chain carries TRBV30 and TRBJ1-5; D not resolved. The CDR3 spans 16 residues. Germline V lookup: CDR1 GTSNPN, CDR2 SVGIG (reference sequence). V lost 0 bases, J lost 0 bases, and 12 bases lay in between. The CDR3 spells CAWSVRRAGSNQPQHF. As DNA, the CDR3 is TGTGCCTGGAGTGTAAGGCGGGCAGGTAGCAATCAGCCCCAGCATTTT.

In this sample, this clone turned up once. The rearrangement links TRBV28 to TRBJ2-7, with TRBD1 as a possible D gene (6 bases). Germline loops: CDR1 MDHEN, CDR2 SYDVKM. Deletions cut 0 bases from V and 4 bases from J, with 13 bases between. The CDR3 has 15 amino acids. For the CDR3, the DNA is TGTGCCAGCAGTTTATGGGGCAGGGGTGGATACGAGCAGTACTTC. Residues: CASSLWGRGGYEQYF.

The V call is TRBV5-1, the J call TRBJ2-5; 9 bases agree with TRBD1. Germline-derived CDR1 and CDR2 are SGHRS and YFSETQ. The J segment lost 3 bases and the V segment lost 3 bases, leaving 6 bases of the junction unmatched. The CDR3 covers 15 residues. CDR3 region: CASSSTGGVEETQYF. CDR3 DNA sequence: TGCGCCAGCAGCTCCACAGGGGGCGTGGAAGAGACCCAGTACTTC.

V gene TRBV9 combines with J gene TRBJ2-7; 9 bases match TRBD1. Germline values: CDR1 SGDLS, CDR2 YYNGEE. Losses at the gene ends were 4 bases for V and 4 bases for J; bases not matched to a gene: 9. The CDR3 loop spans 15 amino acids. The CDR3 region has the DNA TGTGCCAGCAGCACGGGACAGGGATTATATTACGAGCAGTACTTC. Amino acid sequence: CASSTGQGLYYEQYF.

The rearrangement links TRBV28 to TRBJ1-1; TRBD1 agrees at 7 bases. CDR3 size: 15 residues. With 5 bases clipped from V and 3 bases from J, the junction kept 9 bases outside the gene matches. Germline V gene sequence: CDR1 MDHEN, CDR2 SYDVKM. The CDR3 DNA follows: TGTGCCAGCAGTATCACAGGGGTTCTTTACACTGAAGCTTTCTTT. Translating gives CASSITGVLYTEAFF.

This chain connects TRBV5-1 to TRBJ2-5; 9 bases line up with TRBD1. Trimming cost V 4 bases and J 2 bases; bases outside gene matches: 3. Germline values: CDR1 SGHRS, CDR2 YFSETQ. CDR3 length equals 14 residues. CDR3 region: CASSPGTGQETQYF. CDR3 DNA sequence: TGCGCCAGCAGCCCCGGGACAGGGCAAGAGACCCAGTACTTC.

By share, this clone ranks as medium-sized. This chain connects TRBV7-9 to TRBJ2-7; TRBD2 might be the D (5 bases). Germline V gives CDR1 SEHNR, CDR2 FQNEAQ (reference sequence). Trimming took 5 bases from V and 1 from J, leaving 12 bases between them. CDR3 size: 14 residues. In DNA, the CDR3 is TGTGCCAGCAGCCCCGGACTTCATTCCTACGAGCAGTACTTC. Amino acid sequence: CASSPGLHSYEQYF.

This chain uses TRBV7-9 with TRBJ2-4; D is unclear. Trimming cost V 5 bases and J 0 bases, with 17 bases left between them. This CDR3 is built from 17 residues. CDR1 is SEHNR, CDR2 FQNEAQ, per germline (reference sequence). CDR3 sequence (DNA): TGTGCCAGCAGCCTAGGAAGGTCAGAGTTAGCCAAAAACATTCAGTACTTC. Its protein is CASSLGRSELAKNIQYF.

This clone was counted only a few times. The chain employs TRBV7-2 and TRBJ1-5; perhaps TRBD1 as D (5 bases). The ends were cut back, 0 bases at V and 7 bases at J, with 13 bases in the middle. The CDR3 is 15 amino acids. CDR1 is SGHTA, CDR2 FQGNSA, per germline. Written as DNA, the CDR3 is TGTGCCAGCAGCTTAGCGGGGGTAGGGGCGCAGCCCCAGCATTTT. Amino acid sequence: CASSLAGVGAQPQHF. The full variable domain, in which reference TRBV7-2 and TRBJ1-5 provide the parts outside the CDR3, is GAGVSQSPSNKVTEKGKDVELRCDPISGHTALYWYRQSLGQGLEFLIYFQGNSAPDKSGLPSDRFSAERTGGSVSTLTIQRTQQEDSAVYLCASSLAGVGAQPQHFGDGTRLSIL.

This chain links TRBV12-2 with TRBJ2-7; the listed D gene, TRBD2, was not tested against the DNA. TRBV12-2 is a pseudogene segment. This CDR3 region has 16 residues. CDR3 protein: CASRCSQAGSSYEQYF. The CDR3 DNA is TGTGCAAGTCGCTGCTCACAAGCGGGAAGTTCCTACGAGCAGTACTTC.

This sequence joins TRBV7-8 and TRBJ1-2; the D is unclear. Germline V gene sequence: CDR1 SGHVS, CDR2 FQNEAQ. The CDR3 contains 14 residues. The V and J ends lost 3 bases and 10 bases respectively, with 18 bases between them. The CDR3 region has the DNA TGTGCCAGCAGCTTCACCGGGCTTCGGGTTGACTACACCTTC. This codes for CASSFTGLRVDYTF.

The chain has TRBV2 and TRBJ2-7; tentatively, D is TRBD2 (5 bases). This CDR3 is 14 amino acids long. Germline V gene data show CDR1 as SNHLY and CDR2 as FYNNEI. Trimming shortened V by 8 bases and J by 0 bases, and 14 bases separated the two germline ends. The CDR3 protein is CASGLSGFSYEQYF. The CDR3 nucleotides are TGTGCCAGCGGATTAAGCGGTTTCTCCTACGAGCAGTACTTC.

The rearrangement joins TRBV5-4 to TRBJ2-7; TRBD1 aligns across 9 bases. V shed 1 base, J shed 6 bases, and the junction held 8 bases outside the gene matches. This CDR3 has 15 amino acids. CDR1 and CDR2 (germline): SGHNT, YYREEE (reference sequence). The CDR3 here is CASSLPGQGRTEQYF. The CDR3 region has the DNA TGTGCCAGCAGCTTGCCGGGACAGGGAAGAACCGAGCAGTACTTC.

V is TRBV6-1 and J is TRBJ1-5; 7 bases map to TRBD1. The CDR3 is made up of 15 amino acids. CDR1 MNHNS and CDR2 SASEGT come from the germline V gene. Losses at the gene ends were 6 bases for V and 0 bases for J; bases not matched to a gene: 5. The CDR3 coding sequence is TGTGCCAGCAGGGACAGGAGGTATAGCAATCAGCCCCAGCATTTT. It specifies CASRDRRYSNQPQHF.

The chain carries TRBV10-3 and TRBJ2-7; unclear D gene. CDR1 and CDR2 from the germline V gene are ENHRY and SYGVKD. With 7 bases removed from V and 0 bases from J, the gap between germline ends came to 7 bases. The CDR3 is made up of 12 amino acids. CDR3 sequence: CAITSSSYEQYF. In nucleotides, the CDR3 is TGTGCCATCACAAGTAGCTCCTACGAGCAGTACTTC.

The chain carries TRBV19 and TRBJ1-2, with 8 bases identical to TRBD1. The CDR3 sequence is 14 residues long. CDR1 and CDR2 from the germline V gene are LNHDA and SQIVND (reference sequence). V shed 0 bases, J shed 9 bases, and the junction held 6 bases outside the gene matches. DNA for the CDR3: TGTGCCAGTAGTATAGACATGGACAGGGCGAGCTACACCTTC. Its protein product is CASSIDMDRASYTF.

V gene TRBV5-4 combines with J gene TRBJ2-3; D possibly corresponds to TRBD2 (5 bases). CDR1 SGHNT and CDR2 YYREEE come from the germline V gene (reference sequence). The V end was cut by 0 bases, the J end by 0 bases, with 11 bases between. This CDR3 has 16 residues. CDR3 DNA sequence: TGTGCCAGCAGCTTGGGGCAGCGGTCTAGCACAGATACGCAGTATTTT. This translates into CASSLGQRSSTDTQYF.

V usage is TRBV14 and J usage is TRBJ2-1; 8 nucleotides match TRBD2. This CDR3 comprises 17 residues. Germline V gene sequence: CDR1 SGHDN, CDR2 FVKESK. The V segment lost 6 bases and the J segment 0 bases; nucleotides outside the gene matches: 10. For the CDR3, the DNA is TGTGCCAGCAGGGGGACTAGTGGGACTAGCTCCTACAATGAGCAGTTCTTC. It is translated as CASRGTSGTSSYNEQFF.

This rearrangement joins TRBV10-3 to TRBJ1-3, with TRBD1 matching 7 bases. Per the germline V gene, CDR1 is ENHRY and CDR2 is SYGVKD. Unmatched junction bases numbered 7, after V lost 10 bases and J lost 4 bases. The length of the CDR3 is 13 residues. In nucleotides, the CDR3 is TGTGCCACCACAGGGGTAGAGGGAAACACCATATATTTT. It translates to CATTGVEGNTIYF.

The gene calls are TRBV6-1 and TRBJ2-3, with TRBD1 as a possible D gene (6 bases). Trimming stripped 5 bases from V and 0 bases from J, with 12 bases between. The CDR3 contains 15 residues. Looked up from germline, CDR1 is MNHNS and CDR2 is SASEGT. Written as DNA, the CDR3 is TGTGCCAGCAGTCTGAACAGGGTTAGCACAGATACGCAGTATTTT. Residues: CASSLNRVSTDTQYF.

The V call is TRBV7-3, the J call TRBJ2-7; TRBD1 might be the D (5 bases). CDR3 size: 14 residues. Germline V CDR1 and CDR2: SGHTA, FQGTGA. V was shortened by 5 bases and J by 6 bases, with 17 bases between the two germline ends. The CDR3: CASSLVGRVREQYF. CDR3 DNA: TGTGCCAGCAGCCTTGTCGGCAGGGTGCGCGAGCAGTACTTC.

CDR3 DNA: TGCAGCGCTGTAAGGACTAGCGGAAGCTCCTACAATGAGCAGTTCTTC. It encodes CSAVRTSGSSYNEQFF. The chain links TRBV29-1 to TRBJ2-1; 10 nucleotides align to TRBD2. J gave up 0 bases and V 7 bases, and 9 bases lay outside the gene matches. The CDR3 consists of 16 residues. Germline CDR1 SQVTM, CDR2 ANQGSEA.

V and J are TRBV2 and TRBJ2-1; D remains ambiguous. Trimming removed 7 bases at V and 2 bases at J, with 15 bases between. Germline assignment: CDR1 SNHLY and CDR2 FYNNEI. The CDR3 has 15 residues. CDR3 DNA: TGTGCCAGCAAAGGGTGGGTGAGCACCTACAATGAGCAGTTCTTC. Translation: CASKGWVSTYNEQFF.

This sequence joins TRBV6-6 and TRBJ2-1; D is undetermined. Germline V gives CDR1 MNHNY, CDR2 SVGAGI (reference sequence). The CDR3 has 15 amino acids. Between the trimmed V and J ends, which lost 1 base and 1 base, there was a span of 8 bases. CDR3 sequence: CASSYYIDSYNEQFF. Written as DNA, the CDR3 is TGTGCCAGCAGTTACTACATAGATTCCTACAATGAGCAGTTCTTC.

V and J are TRBV10-3 and TRBJ1-1; weak D call: TRBD1 (6 bases). Germline CDR1 is ENHRY and CDR2 is SYGVKD. Trimming removed 11 bases at V and 1 base at J, with 8 bases between. CDR3 length: 11 residues. CDR3 residues: CAAQGNTEAFF. The CDR3 bases are TGTGCCGCACAGGGGAACACTGAAGCTTTCTTT.

The chain is built from TRBV7-3 and TRBJ2-1; 14 bases fit TRBD2. This CDR3 is built from 15 residues. Trimming took 5 bases from V and 6 from J; bases not matched to a gene: 3. Germline CDR1 reads SGHTA; CDR2 reads FQGTGA. CDR3 nucleotide sequence: TGTGCCAGCAGCCCGACTAGCGGGAGGGGCAATGAGCAGTTCTTC. Its translation: CASSPTSGRGNEQFF.

This chain connects TRBV2 to TRBJ1-1, with D possibly TRBD1 on 5 matching bases. Germline values: CDR1 SNHLY, CDR2 FYNNEI. Deletions cut 6 bases from V and 10 bases from J, with 12 bases between. The CDR3 runs to 11 residues. The CDR3 here is CASRWGIAAFF. CDR3 sequence (DNA): TGTGCCAGCAGGTGGGGGATAGCAGCTTTCTTT.